The next 4 T cell receptor beta chains were all read from a single sample in a study of human T cells and chemical hapten exposure. Time point meaning: patch test 1, 2 weeks after DPC sensitization. The treatment here: therapeutic diphenylcyclopropenone sensitization with weekly scalp DPC. The authors extracted total RNA from unfractionated whole blood. MiXCR, run by TCRdb on the RACE reads, gives a single entry per CDR3 protein. The table includes around 57,000 distinct CDR3 sequences, approximately 10% detected once. Sample: whole blood, taken in connection with sensitization to the hapten diphenylcyclopropenone (DPC). These receptors all stem from a woman in her thirties or forties with alopecia areata. Some clones in this sample may be carry-over from other donors' samples.

This clonotype was seen at least ten times. This chain connects TRBV20-1 to TRBJ2-1, with a weak D call TRBD2 (5 bases). The length of the CDR3 is 13 residues. CDR1 is DFQATT, CDR2 SNEGSKA, per germline (reference sequence). Trimming stripped 0 bases from V and 9 bases from J, with 12 bases between. CDR3 bases: TGCAGTGCTAGAGATCCGGGGTACGGTGAGCAGTTCTTC. Protein: CSARDPGYGEQFF.

This chain joins TRBV4-3 and TRBJ2-2; D is uncertain. The CDR3 contains 15 residues. V lost 1 base, J lost 4 bases, and 10 bases lay in between. The germline gives CDR1 LGHNA, CDR2 YSLEER. The CDR3 reads CASSQGKGVTGELFF. The CDR3 DNA follows: TGCGCCAGCAGCCAAGGAAAGGGCGTCACCGGGGAGCTGTTTTTT.

This clonotype was recorded once. This chain uses TRBV28 with TRBJ2-5; D gene ambiguous. Germline CDR1 is MDHEN and CDR2 is SYDVKM. The V gene lost 6 bases and the J gene lost 4 bases, with 15 bases spanning the gap. The CDR3 is 14 residues long. The DNA for the CDR3 is TGTGCCAGCAGCGCTGAAGACCCCTTAGAGACCCAGTACTTC. This gives the protein CASSAEDPLETQYF.

This clonotype was counted at least ten times. The DNA of the CDR3 is TGCAGCGTTGCGTTCAGCTCCACTCAGCCCCAGCATTTT. This gives the protein CSVAFSSTQPQHF. The genes are TRBV29-1 and TRBJ1-5; no reliable D call. In germline, CDR1 is SQVTM, CDR2 ANQGSEA. Trimming left V 4 bases short and J 6 bases short, with 13 bases between. CDR3 length: 13 amino acids.